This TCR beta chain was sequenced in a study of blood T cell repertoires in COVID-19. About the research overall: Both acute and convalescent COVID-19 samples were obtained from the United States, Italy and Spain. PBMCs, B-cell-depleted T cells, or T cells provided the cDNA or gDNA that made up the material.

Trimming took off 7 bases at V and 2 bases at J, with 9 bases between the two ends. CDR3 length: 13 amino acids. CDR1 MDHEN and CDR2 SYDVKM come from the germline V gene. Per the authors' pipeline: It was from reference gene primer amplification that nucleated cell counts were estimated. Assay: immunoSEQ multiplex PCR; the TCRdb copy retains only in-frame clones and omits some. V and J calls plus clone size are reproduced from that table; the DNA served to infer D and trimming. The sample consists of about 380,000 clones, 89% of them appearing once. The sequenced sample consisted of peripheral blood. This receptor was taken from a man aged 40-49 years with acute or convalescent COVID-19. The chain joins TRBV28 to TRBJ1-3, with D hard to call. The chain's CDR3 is CASTHRAGNTIYF. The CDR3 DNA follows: TGTGCCAGCACCCATCGGGCTGGAAACACCATATATTTT.